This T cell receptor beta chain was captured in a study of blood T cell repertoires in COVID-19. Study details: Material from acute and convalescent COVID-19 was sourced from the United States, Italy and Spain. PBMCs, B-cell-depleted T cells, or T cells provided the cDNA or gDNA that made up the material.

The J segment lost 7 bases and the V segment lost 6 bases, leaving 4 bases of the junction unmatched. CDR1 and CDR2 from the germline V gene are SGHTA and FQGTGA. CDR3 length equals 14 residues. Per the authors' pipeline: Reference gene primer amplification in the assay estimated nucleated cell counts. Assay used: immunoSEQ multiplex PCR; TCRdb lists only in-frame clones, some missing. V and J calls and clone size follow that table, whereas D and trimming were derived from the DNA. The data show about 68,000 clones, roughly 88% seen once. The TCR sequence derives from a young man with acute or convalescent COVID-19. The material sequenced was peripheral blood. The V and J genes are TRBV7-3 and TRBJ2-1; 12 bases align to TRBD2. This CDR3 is CASRLAGGGNEQFF. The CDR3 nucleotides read TGTGCCAGCAGACTAGCGGGAGGAGGAAATGAGCAGTTCTTC. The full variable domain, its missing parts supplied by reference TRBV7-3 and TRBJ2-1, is GAGVSQTPSNKVTEKGKYVELRCDPISGHTALYWYRQSLGQGPEFLIYFQGTGAADDSGLPNDRFFAVRPEGSVSTLKIQRTERGDSAVYLCASRLAGGGNEQFFGPGTRLTVL.